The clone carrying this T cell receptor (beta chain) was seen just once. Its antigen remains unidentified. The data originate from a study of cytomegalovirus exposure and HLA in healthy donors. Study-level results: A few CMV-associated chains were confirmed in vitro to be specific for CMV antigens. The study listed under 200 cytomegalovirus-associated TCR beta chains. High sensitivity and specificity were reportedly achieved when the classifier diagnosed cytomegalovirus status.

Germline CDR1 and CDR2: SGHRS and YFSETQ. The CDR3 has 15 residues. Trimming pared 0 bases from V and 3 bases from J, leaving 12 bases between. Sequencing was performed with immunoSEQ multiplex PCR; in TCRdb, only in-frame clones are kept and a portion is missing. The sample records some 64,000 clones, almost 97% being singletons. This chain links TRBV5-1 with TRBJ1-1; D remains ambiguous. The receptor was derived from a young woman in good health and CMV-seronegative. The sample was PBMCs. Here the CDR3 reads CASSLGPAGDTEAFF. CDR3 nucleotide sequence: TGCGCCAGCAGCTTGGGGCCCGCGGGCGACACTGAAGCTTTCTTT.